Each of the 4 T cell receptor beta chains below was sequenced from the same sample in a study of T cell repertoires and HLA-DP antigens (dated by TCRdb to 2016 to 2019). Library creation used the immunoSEQ multiplex PCR assay. Sourced from immuneACCESS, this table was stored by TCRdb with only in-frame sequences that have V and J called. A share of the clones is absent; for the studies checked, an unresolved V gene accounts for under half, and the remainder has no known explanation. The sample table shows about 73,000 clones, and 80% are seen once. The ten biggest clones cover 1.6% of the sample. Antigens of these TCRs are unknown. Source material: CD4+ T cells from PBMCs. These receptors all stem from a man in his 60s in good health and CMV-seronegative.

The J gene is TRBJ1-1, the V gene TRBV15; no clear D. The V end lost 1 base, the J end lost 3 bases, and 12 bases lay between the germline ends. CDR1 and CDR2 (germline): LNHNV, YYDKDF (reference sequence). This CDR3 region has 15 residues. The CDR3 is CATSRGIDTYTEAFF. The CDR3 DNA reads TGTGCCACCAGCAGAGGTATAGACACCTACACTGAAGCTTTCTTT.

This clone was observed a handful of times. This chain uses TRBV6-5 with TRBJ1-6; D gene unclear. CDR1 is MNHEY and CDR2 is SVGAGI in the germline V gene. V dropped 4 bases and J dropped 9 bases, with 13 bases sitting between them. This CDR3 spans 14 amino acids. In DNA, the CDR3 is TGTGCCAGCAGTTCCGGTAGGGTAGGTTCACCCCTCCACTTT. Translation gives CASSSGRVGSPLHF.

The genes are TRBV4-2 and TRBJ2-2, with 9 bases identical to TRBD2. V dropped 3 bases and J dropped 4; count of bases not matched to a gene: 6. The V gene's germline CDR1 is LGHNA and CDR2 YNFKEQ. CDR3 length: 16 residues. CDR3 sequence: CASSQGGLAGTGELFF. The CDR3, as DNA: TGTGCCAGCAGCCAGGGGGGACTAGCTGGCACCGGGGAGCTGTTTTTT.

CDR3 loop: CASSDGAEGTQYF. The CDR3 DNA follows: TGTGCCAGCAGTGACGGGGCAGAGGGGACCCAGTACTTC. The chain joins TRBV2 to TRBJ2-5; D possibly matches TRBD1 or TRBD2 (5 bases each). CDR1 is SNHLY and CDR2 is FYNNEI in the germline V gene. The CDR3 spans 13 residues. Trimming left V 3 bases short and J 7 bases short, with 12 bases between. The full variable domain, with the rest looked up from reference TRBV2 and TRBJ2-5, is EPEVTQTPSHQVTQMGQEVILRCVPISNHLYFYWYRQILGQKVEFLVSFYNNEISEKSEIFDDQFSVERPDGSNFTLKIRSTKLEDSAMYFCASSDGAEGTQYFGPGTRLLVL.